This is a list of T cell receptor beta chains from one sample in a study of Graves' ophthalmopathy and Graves' hyperthyroidism. TCRdb re-called the multiplex PCR reads with MiXCR, one entry per CDR3 protein. The table records 1 million to 1.3 million distinct CDR3 sequences, 35% to 40% of them present only once. Sequencing input: peripheral blood or thyroid tissue (not recorded which). The receptors stem from an adult man with Graves' hyperthyroidism. Each CDR3 is given without its conserved first and last residue. Clone sizes are given selectively: once, few, many, or a class where the clone is expanded.

many	TRBJ1-5	TRBV6-1	ASNTGGGQPQH
.	TRBJ1-5	TRBV25-1	ASSLDGGRGQPQH
few	TRBJ1-5	TRBV6-2/TRBV6-3	ASSYTLQVNQPQH
many	TRBJ2-5	TRBV12-3/TRBV12-4	ASSLTGGAQETQY
many	TRBJ2-7	TRBV20-1	SARQKYEQY
many	TRBJ1-1	TRBV20-1	SAFDTADTEAF
.	TRBJ1-5	TRBV20-1	SARKTGGPNQPQH
many	TRBJ2-2	TRBV7-2	ASSFPTENTGELF
.	TRBJ2-7	TRBV5-1	ASSVRTGPPYEQY
many	TRBJ2-5	TRBV11-2	ASSQGRGLAAIGTQY
many	TRBJ1-2	TRBV24-1	ATSSGRNYGYT
few	TRBJ1-2	TRBV6-5	ASSYESDGFYGYT
many	TRBJ1-1	TRBV10-3	AIRGIAQHGSAF
.	TRBJ2-2	TRBV6-5	ASRKLAGGGELF
.	TRBJ2-7	TRBV2	ASSPTSGRRDEQY
many	TRBJ1-1	TRBV6-5	ASSYAGRKEAF
.	TRBJ1-1	TRBV9	ASSVSGGGIGNTEAF
few	TRBJ2-7	TRBV7-8	ASSRGGTGADEQY
many	TRBJ1-1	TRBV10-3	AIRVGNTEAF
.	TRBJ2-2	TRBV29-1	SVLGDSNTGELS
.	TRBJ2-7	TRBV10-2	ASSAQGLAASYEQY
.	TRBJ1-3	TRBV2	ASGSGNTIY
.	TRBJ2-7	TRBV7-6	ASSFWSSGTSSYEQY
.	TRBJ2-7	TRBV3-1	ASSYGPITEQY
many	TRBJ1-1	TRBV6-6	ASSYYPQNTEAF
few	TRBJ2-5	TRBV7-9	ASSSRGVQETQY
.	TRBJ1-4	TRBV11-2	ASSFTTGVGSGPPI
.	TRBJ1-3	TRBV14	ASSQDRGTSSGNTIY
many	TRBJ1-1	TRBV7-2	ASSLDGANTEAF
many	TRBJ1-1	TRBV2	ASSSPGQGNTEAF
.	TRBJ1-4	TRBV11-2	ASSLVVQGANEKLF
many	TRBJ1-5	TRBV7-2	ASSLQGSVNQPQH
many	TRBJ1-3	TRBV20-1	SARHYSGNTIY
.	TRBJ2-2	TRBV5-1	ASSPGHSLREQF
.	TRBJ1-5	TRBV10-3	ASKESGQPQH